This TCR beta chain emerged from a study of blood T cell repertoires in COVID-19. Study-wide background: Sources were T cells, B-cell-depleted T cells, or PBMCs; the material itself was cDNA or gDNA.

Per the original data handling: By means of reference gene primer amplification, nucleated cell counts were estimated. Assay: immunoSEQ multiplex PCR; the TCRdb copy retains only in-frame clones and omits some. D and trimming were read from the DNA, whereas the V and J calls and clone size are those reported in that table. Seen here are 240,000 or so clones, roughly 80% observed once, and the top ten hold around 12%. The CDR3 loop spans 15 amino acids. V dropped 0 bases and J dropped 5 bases, with 12 bases sitting between them. In germline, CDR1 is SGHRS, CDR2 YFSETQ. Sequenced material: peripheral blood. The chain couples TRBV5-1 to TRBJ1-3; D may be TRBD1 (6 bases). The receptor was derived from a woman between 55 and 75 years old with active or convalescent COVID-19. CDR3 sequence reads: CASSLAGQGRNTIYF. CDR3 DNA sequence: TGCGCCAGCAGCTTGGCGGGCCAGGGGCGAAACACCATATATTTT. Full variable domain (missing parts from reference TRBV5-1 and TRBJ1-3): KAGVTQTPRYLIKTRGQQVTLSCSPISGHRSVSWYQQTPGQGLQFLFEYFSETQRNKGNFPGRFSGRQFSNSRSEMNVSTLELGDSALYLCASSLAGQGRNTIYFGEGSWLTVV.